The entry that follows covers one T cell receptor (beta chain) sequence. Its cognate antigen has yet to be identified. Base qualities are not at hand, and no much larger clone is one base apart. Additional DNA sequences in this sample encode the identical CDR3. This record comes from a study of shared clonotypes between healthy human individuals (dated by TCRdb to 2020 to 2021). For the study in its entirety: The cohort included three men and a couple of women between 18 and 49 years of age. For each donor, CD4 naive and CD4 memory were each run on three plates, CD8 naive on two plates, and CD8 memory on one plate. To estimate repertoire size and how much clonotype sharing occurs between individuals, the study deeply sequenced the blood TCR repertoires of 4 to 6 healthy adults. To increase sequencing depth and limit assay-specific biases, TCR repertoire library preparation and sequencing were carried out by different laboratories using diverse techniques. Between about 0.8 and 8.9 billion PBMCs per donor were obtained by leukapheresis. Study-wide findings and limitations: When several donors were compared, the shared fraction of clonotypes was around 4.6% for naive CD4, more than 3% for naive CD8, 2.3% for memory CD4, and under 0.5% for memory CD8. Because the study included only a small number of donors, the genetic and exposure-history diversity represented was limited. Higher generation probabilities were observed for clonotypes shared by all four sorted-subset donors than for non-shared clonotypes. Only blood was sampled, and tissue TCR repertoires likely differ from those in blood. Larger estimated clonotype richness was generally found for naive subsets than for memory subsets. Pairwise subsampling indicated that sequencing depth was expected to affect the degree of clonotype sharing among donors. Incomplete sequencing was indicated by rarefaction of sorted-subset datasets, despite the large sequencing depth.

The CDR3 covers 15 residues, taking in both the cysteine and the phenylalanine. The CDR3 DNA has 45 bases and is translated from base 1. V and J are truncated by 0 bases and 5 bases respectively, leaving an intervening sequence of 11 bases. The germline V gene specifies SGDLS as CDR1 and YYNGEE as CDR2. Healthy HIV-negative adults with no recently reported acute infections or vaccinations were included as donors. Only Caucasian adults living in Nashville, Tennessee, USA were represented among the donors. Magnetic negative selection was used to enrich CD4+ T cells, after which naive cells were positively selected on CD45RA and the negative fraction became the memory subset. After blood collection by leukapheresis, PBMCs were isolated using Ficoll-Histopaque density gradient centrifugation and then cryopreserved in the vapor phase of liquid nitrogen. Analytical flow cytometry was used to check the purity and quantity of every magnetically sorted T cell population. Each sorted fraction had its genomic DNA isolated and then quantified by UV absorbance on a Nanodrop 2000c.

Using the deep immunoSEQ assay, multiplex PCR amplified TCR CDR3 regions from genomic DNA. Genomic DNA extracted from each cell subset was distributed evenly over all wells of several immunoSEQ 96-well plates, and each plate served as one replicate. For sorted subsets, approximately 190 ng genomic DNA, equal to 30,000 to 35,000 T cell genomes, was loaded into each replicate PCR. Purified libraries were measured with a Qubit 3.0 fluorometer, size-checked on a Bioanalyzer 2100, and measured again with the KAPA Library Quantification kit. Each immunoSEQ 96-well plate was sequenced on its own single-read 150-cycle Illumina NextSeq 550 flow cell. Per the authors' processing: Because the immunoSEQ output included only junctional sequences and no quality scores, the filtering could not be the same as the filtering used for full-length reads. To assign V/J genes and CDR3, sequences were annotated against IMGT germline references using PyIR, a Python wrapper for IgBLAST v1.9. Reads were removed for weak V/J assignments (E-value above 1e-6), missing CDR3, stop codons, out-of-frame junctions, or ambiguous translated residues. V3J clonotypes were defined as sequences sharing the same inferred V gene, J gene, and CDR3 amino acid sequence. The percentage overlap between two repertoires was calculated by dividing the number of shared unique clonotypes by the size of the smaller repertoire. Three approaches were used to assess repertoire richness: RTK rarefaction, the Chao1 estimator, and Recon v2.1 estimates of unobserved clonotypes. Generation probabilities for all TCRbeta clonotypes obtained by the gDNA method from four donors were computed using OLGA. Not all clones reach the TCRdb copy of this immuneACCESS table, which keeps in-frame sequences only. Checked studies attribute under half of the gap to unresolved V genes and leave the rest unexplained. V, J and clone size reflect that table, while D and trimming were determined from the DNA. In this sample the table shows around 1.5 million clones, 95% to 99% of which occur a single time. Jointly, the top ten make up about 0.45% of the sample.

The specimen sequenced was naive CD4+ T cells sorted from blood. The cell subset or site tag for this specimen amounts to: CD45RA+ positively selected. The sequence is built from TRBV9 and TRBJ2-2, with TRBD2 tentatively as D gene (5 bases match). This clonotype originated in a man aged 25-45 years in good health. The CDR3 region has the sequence CASSVVSGNTGELFF. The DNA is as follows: TGTGCCAGCAGCGTAGTCAGCGGTAATACCGGGGAGCTGTTTTTT.